This entry concerns a single T cell receptor (beta chain). The target antigen is unknown. V lost 5 bases to trimming and J lost 3 bases, with 17 bases between them. This CDR3 is 14 amino acids long. From germline, CDR1 is DFQATT and CDR2 SNEGSKA (reference sequence). This record comes from a study of T cells in Graves' hyperthyroidism and ophthalmopathy. Researchers took RNA transcripts and amplified the TCR beta CDR3 regions from them. The HTBI primer set was used in a first-round RT-PCR of the TCR CDR3. TCRdb analysed the multiplex PCR reads with MiXCR anew, one entry per CDR3 protein. This sample carries 600,000 to 700,000 distinct CDR3 sequences, approximately 14% of them seen once, and the ten largest clones take about 3.9%. Criteria for exclusion of patients were uncontrolled infection, other autoimmune disease, pregnancy or lactation. Overall study findings and caveats: Ophthalmopathy onset followed model prediction by a median around six months.

The source material was blood. This chain links TRBV20-1 with TRBJ2-7; a weak D match, TRBD2 (5 bases). This sequence was found in a woman aged 40-49 years with Graves' ophthalmopathy. For the CDR3, the DNA is TGCAGTGCTGCAAATGCAGCGGAACACTACGAGCAGTACTTC. Translation gives CSAANAAEHYEQYF.